This T cell receptor (beta chain) is from a study of T cell responses to AZD1222 COVID-19 vaccine. The method was immunoSEQ multiplex PCR; TCRdb's version includes in-frame clones alone and lacks a portion of them. The top ten clones hold just over 9% of a sample with about 150,000 clones, about 87% of them seen once. Turning to this clone: The antigen remains unidentified.

The CDR3 totals 15 residues. Trimming cost V 2 bases and J 1 base; bases outside gene matches: 5. In germline, CDR1 is GTSNPN, CDR2 SVGIG (reference sequence). Findings and caveats of the study: Baseline seropositivity occurred in only 5 to 7 AZD1222 recipients. The study found vaccine-associated CD4 TCRs spanning spike, dominant at 160-218 and 743-854.

V gene TRBV30 combines with J gene TRBJ1-1, with 9 bases lining up with TRBD1. The clonotype comes from an adult who received the AZD1222 COVID-19 vaccine. The source was peripheral blood, collected 28 days after the second AZD1222 dose. CDR3 in DNA: TGTGCCTGGAGTACAGGGGGCGCGGGGAACACTGAAGCTTTCTTT. Its protein is CAWSTGGAGNTEAFF.